This TCR beta chain was sequenced in a study of blood T cell repertoires in COVID-19. Study-level background: Material from acute and convalescent COVID-19 was sourced from the United States, Italy and Spain.

Sequencing was performed with immunoSEQ multiplex PCR; in TCRdb, only in-frame clones are kept and a portion is missing. The sample includes around 67,000 clones, over 80% seen only once; the top ten take 4% to 5.5%. This clone appeared a few times. Germline CDR1 reads MNHEY; CDR2 reads SMNVEV (reference sequence). The CDR3 loop spans 15 amino acids. V was pared by 4 bases and J by 2 bases, with 14 bases between. Sequenced input: peripheral blood. The receptor's source is a man aged 45 to 65 with active COVID-19. The rearrangement links TRBV27 to TRBJ1-2; the D gene is possibly TRBD1 (6 bases). The CDR3, as DNA: TGTGCCAGCAGTTCTCCAGGGGCCGGAAACTATGGCTACACCTTC. Its protein is CASSSPGAGNYGYTF.